This TCR beta chain emerged from a study of shared clonotypes between healthy human individuals. Repertoires were generated with immunoSEQ multiplex PCR, while TCRdb's copy carries only in-frame clones and drops some. The repertoire holds roughly 2,500,000 clones, with 80% to 95% as singletons. Germline V gene sequence: CDR1 SGHRS, CDR2 YFSETQ. Trimming cost V 5 bases and J 6 bases; bases outside gene matches: 7. This CDR3 is built from 13 residues. What was sequenced was naive CD4+ T cells from PBMCs. Subset described: CD45RA+ positively selected. J is TRBJ2-7 and V is TRBV5-1; 8 bases are shared with TRBD1. This clonotype originated in a young man in good health. Some clones in this sample may be carry-over from other donors' samples. CDR3 amino acids: CASSLQGGPEQYF. The CDR3 nucleotides are TGCGCCAGCAGTCTACAGGGGGGCCCCGAGCAGTACTTC.